This T cell receptor (beta chain) was sequenced for a study of blood T cell repertoires in COVID-19 (dated by TCRdb to the early 2020s). Notes on the research overall: Samples covering the acute and convalescent phases of COVID-19 were provided by collaborators in the United States, Italy and Spain. HLA class I and class II types, where available, came from metadata supplied by the sample provider rather than from assay-based typing. Deeply sampled blood TCRbeta repertoires from subjects exposed to, actively infected with, or recovered from COVID-19 were included in the dataset. The samples were drawn from the first 160 participants of the ongoing ImmuneRACE study and from under 1,500 subjects provided by 6 global collaborators. Nearly every sample came with metadata listing a de-identified subject ID, COVID-19 status, age in years and sex. The repertoires were released in a freely available public database intended as a resource for research on the immune response to SARS-CoV-2. The material from the prospective study consisted of cDNA or gDNA derived from T cells, B-cell-depleted T cells, or PBMCs. Points the paper makes about the study in general: The quantity of clinical and demographic metadata differed by source and by participant and was supplied without curation.

V was cut back by 0 bases and J by 7 bases, leaving a gap of 22 bases between them. The germline V gene encodes CDR1 MGHRA and CDR2 YSYEKL. The CDR3, from cysteine to phenylalanine, totals 18 residues. This entry keeps only the CDR3 DNA: 54 bases, framed from base 1. In the prospective study, participants were about 18 to 100 years old, resided in about two dozen geographic areas of the United States, and were enrolled through a virtual design. To assign participants to cohorts, the prospective study relied on clinical history that participants themselves reported in a screening survey and a study questionnaire. Exposed participants were defined as having been in contact with someone with a PCR-confirmed or clinician-diagnosed COVID-19 case within 2 weeks of study entry. Mobile phlebotomists in the prospective study collected whole blood, serum and a nasopharyngeal or oropharyngeal swab from every participant. Over an approximately 2-month period, participants in the prospective study had the option of providing additional blood draws and questionnaires. Blood samples from the prospective study were shipped frozen or at room temperature prior to DNA extraction.

TCRbeta CDR3 regions were amplified from genomic DNA by means of the immunoSEQ Assay, a bias-controlled multiplex PCR. The published analysis was carried out like this. Nucleated cell counts per sample were estimated from amplification of reference gene primers within the assay. Sequence reads were collapsed and filtered to measure the absolute abundance of every unique TCRbeta CDR3 rearrangement. For each sample, productive Simpson clonality was calculated as the square root of Simpson's diversity index over productive rearrangements. TCRdb holds this immuneACCESS table with in-frame rearrangements only. Some clones are missing; in checked studies, unresolved V genes explain under half, and the rest has no known cause. V and J calls and clone size follow that table, whereas D and trimming were derived from the DNA. Here the sample has 250,000 to 400,000 clones; roughly 85% occur a single time. The ten largest clonotypes hold 1.5% to 2% of the sample.

On this clone itself: Its antigen remains unidentified. No base quality information exists; no much larger clone differs at one position.

The sequence came from a woman aged 25 to 39 who had been exposed to COVID-19. Recombination connected TRBV4-1 to TRBJ1-3; TRBD1 could be the D gene, as 5 bases match. Sequenced: PBMCs or T cells enriched from blood (not recorded which). This receptor has the CDR3 CASSQDREVGGRRNTIYF. The sequenced DNA: TGCGCCAGCAGCCAAGATCGCGAGGTGGGGGGGAGACGCAACACCATATATTTT.